This T cell receptor beta chain was sequenced during a study of blood T cell repertoires in COVID-19. Study as a whole: In each case, the material was cDNA or gDNA derived from T cells, B-cell-depleted T cells, or PBMCs.

The CDR3 is 15 amino acids. V shed 4 bases, J shed 0 bases, and the junction held 2 bases outside the gene matches. Germline CDR1 and CDR2: LGHDT and YNNKEL (reference sequence). Profiling relied on immunoSEQ multiplex PCR, and the TCRdb table lists in-frame clones only, not all of them. Of approximately 320,000 clones in the sample, 85% are singletons; the top ten hold 7.2%. The sequence was collected from a human donor in a cohort sampled during active COVID-19. The V call is TRBV3-1 (or the pseudogene TRBV3-2), the J call TRBJ2-1; TRBD2 matches 8 bases. Sequencing was performed on peripheral blood. The CDR3: CASSPRGGSYNEQFF. CDR3 DNA: TGTGCCAGCAGCCCCCGGGGGGGCTCCTACAATGAGCAGTTCTTC.